The 13 T cell receptor beta chains given below trace back to one sample, sequenced in a study of cytomegalovirus exposure and HLA in healthy donors. The PCR contained 60 Vbeta and 13 Jbeta primers. The method was immunoSEQ multiplex PCR; TCRdb's version includes in-frame clones alone and lacks a portion of them. The data show about 190,000 clones, around 82% seen once. The specimen sequenced was PBMCs. Every receptor here comes from a woman aged 25 to 39 in good health and CMV-seropositive.

CDR3 nucleotide sequence: TGCAGCGTTTGGTCAGGGCGCCTAACGAACACCGGGGAGCTGTTTTTT. Translated: CSVWSGRLTNTGELFF. The chain employs TRBV29-1 and TRBJ2-2; a weak D match, TRBD1 (5 bases). Germline CDR1 is SQVTM and CDR2 is ANQGSEA. Trimming took off 5 bases at V and 0 bases at J, with 16 bases between the two ends. CDR3 length: 16 residues.

This chain connects TRBV7-2 to TRBJ1-2; 7 bases match TRBD1. V shed 0 bases, J shed 5 bases, and the junction held 3 bases outside the gene matches. Germline V gene sequence: CDR1 SGHTA, CDR2 FQGNSA. This CDR3 is 14 amino acids long. The CDR3 protein is CASSLAGTEYGYTF. The CDR3 bases are TGTGCCAGCAGCTTAGCCGGGACAGAGTATGGCTACACCTTC.

The V gene is TRBV7-2, the J gene TRBJ1-1; no firm D call. V was trimmed by 6 bases and J by 1 base, leaving 12 bases between them. Germline V gene sequence: CDR1 SGHTA, CDR2 FQGNSA. This CDR3 spans 14 amino acids. CDR3 sequence reads: CASRPDTTNTEAFF. For the CDR3, the DNA is TGTGCCAGCAGACCCGATACAACGAACACTGAAGCTTTCTTT.

As to this clone: At the DNA level, this CDR3 is encoded by other sequences in the same sample as well. The V gene is TRBV25-1, the J gene TRBJ2-7; D perhaps matches TRBD1 (6 bases). The CDR3 has 14 amino acids. CDR1 is MGHDK, CDR2 SYGVNS, per germline. V lost 5 bases to trimming and J lost 5 bases, with 16 bases between them. CDR3 nucleotides: TGTGCCAGCAGTCCAACAGGGTCCCTGAACGAGCAGTACTTC. Amino acids: CASSPTGSLNEQYF.

V usage is TRBV6-1 and J usage is TRBJ2-7; 7 bases line up with TRBD2. The CDR3 spans 15 residues. The V gene's germline CDR1 is MNHNS and CDR2 SASEGT. The V gene end was trimmed by 0 bases and the J gene end by 11 bases; junction bases not matched to a gene: 13. CDR3 residues: CASSEAVEGTTDEYF. The DNA for the CDR3 is TGTGCCAGCAGTGAAGCCGTTGAGGGGACTACCGATGAGTACTTC.

V usage is TRBV6-1 and J usage is TRBJ2-5; perhaps TRBD1 as D (6 bases). Germline CDR1 is MNHNS and CDR2 is SASEGT. CDR3 size: 16 residues. V was clipped by 2 bases and J by 5 bases, with 18 bases between them. The CDR3 loop is CASSEILGAGVETQYF. DNA for the CDR3: TGTGCCAGCAGTGAAATCCTGGGGGCGGGCGTGGAGACCCAGTACTTC.

The chain has TRBV7-3 and TRBJ2-2; possible D gene TRBD2, 5 bases. The CDR3 sequence is 17 residues long. Germline lookup yields CDR1 SGHTA and CDR2 FQGTGA. V was pared by 1 base and J by 2 bases, with 14 bases between. The CDR3 sequence is CASSLIPLGINTGELFF. In DNA, the CDR3 is TGTGCCAGCAGCTTAATCCCCCTCGGGATAAACACCGGGGAGCTGTTTTTT.

V usage is TRBV28 and J usage is TRBJ1-2; no clear D. The germline V gene encodes CDR1 MDHEN and CDR2 SYDVKM. The CDR3 consists of 13 residues. The V and J ends lost 2 bases and 7 bases respectively, with 11 bases between them. The CDR3 region has the DNA TGTGCCAGCAGTTTACATGTGCCGGGTGGCTACACCTTC. This encodes CASSLHVPGGYTF.

With regard to this clone: The junction does not match germline at one end; this may be a read error. J is TRBJ2-3 and V is TRBV7-9; perhaps TRBD2 as D (5 bases). CDR3 length: 17 residues. Looked up from germline, CDR1 is SEHNR and CDR2 is FQNEAQ (reference sequence). DNA of the CDR3: TGTTCCAGCAGCCACGATATTCGGGGTAGGGCAGGAGATACGCAGTATTTT. Its translation: CSSSHDIRGRAGDTQYF.

The chain has TRBV4-1 and TRBJ1-2, with 7 bases aligning to TRBD1. Germline CDR1 is MGHRA and CDR2 is YSYEKL. Trimming cost V 3 bases and J 7 bases; bases outside gene matches: 5. This CDR3 region has 13 residues. The CDR3 DNA follows: TGCGCCAGCAGCCAGACAGGGTTGGGTGGCTACACCTTC. Translating it yields CASSQTGLGGYTF.

This clone was observed a handful of times. The genes are TRBV9 and TRBJ1-1; 8 positions agree with TRBD1. Germline assignment: CDR1 SGDLS and CDR2 YYNGEE. V lost 0 bases and J lost 4; bases outside the gene matches: 5. The CDR3 is 15 amino acids. CDR3 bases: TGTGCCAGCAGCGTAGACCCGACAGGGGCCACTGAAGCTTTCTTT. It translates to CASSVDPTGATEAFF.

This clone has just one count. This sequence joins TRBV28 and TRBJ2-1; 8 positions agree with TRBD1. Per the germline V gene, CDR1 is MDHEN and CDR2 is SYDVKM. The CDR3 is 22 amino acids. V shed 7 bases and J 3 bases; nucleotides not matched to a gene: 29. The CDR3 region has the DNA TGTGCCAGCACCCCCTCCAGGCGAAGAGGGACAGGAAAAGCGCAAGACTACAATGAGCAGTTCTTC. Its translation: CASTPSRRRGTGKAQDYNEQFF. Full variable domain (outside the CDR3, taken from reference TRBV28 and TRBJ2-1): DVKVTQSSRYLVKRTGEKVFLECVQDMDHENMFWYRQDPGLGLRLIYFSYDVKMKEKGDIPEGYSVSREKKERFSLILESASTNQTSMYLCASTPSRRRGTGKAQDYNEQFFGPGTRLTVL.

The chain uses TRBV4-1 and TRBJ2-2, with D unresolved. In germline, CDR1 is MGHRA, CDR2 YSYEKL. V was trimmed by 1 base and J by 6 bases, leaving 6 bases between them. CDR3 length: 13 residues. The DNA for the CDR3 is TGCGCCAGCAGCCAAGTCCAGGCCGGGGAGCTGTTTTTT. Protein sequence: CASSQVQAGELFF.